This T cell receptor beta chain derives from a study of blood T cells in healthy people across ages. Study outcomes and limitations: Naive CD4+ cell counts and diversity both ran higher in long-lived than in aged donors.

Germline CDR1 is SGDLS and CDR2 is YYNGEE. This CDR3 spans 17 amino acids. V lost 4 bases to trimming and J lost 6 bases; unmatched junction nucleotides: 14. To note about this clonotype: Its antigen remains unknown.

The second PCR ran roughly 7 to 11 cycles with a sample-barcoded 5' primer and J-beta primers. Via MiXCR, TCRdb re-called the 5' RACE reads, giving one row per CDR3 protein. Among 650,000 to 900,000 distinct CDR3 sequences listed, approximately 65% were seen once. The receptor was isolated from a man aged 30 to 39 in good health. The sequencing input was blood. The chain joins TRBV9 to TRBJ2-2; 8 bases are shared with TRBD2. CDR3 region: CASSRDGGLVGAGELFF. The CDR3 bases are TGTGCCAGCAGCAGAGATGGGGGACTAGTAGGGGCCGGGGAGCTGTTTTTT.